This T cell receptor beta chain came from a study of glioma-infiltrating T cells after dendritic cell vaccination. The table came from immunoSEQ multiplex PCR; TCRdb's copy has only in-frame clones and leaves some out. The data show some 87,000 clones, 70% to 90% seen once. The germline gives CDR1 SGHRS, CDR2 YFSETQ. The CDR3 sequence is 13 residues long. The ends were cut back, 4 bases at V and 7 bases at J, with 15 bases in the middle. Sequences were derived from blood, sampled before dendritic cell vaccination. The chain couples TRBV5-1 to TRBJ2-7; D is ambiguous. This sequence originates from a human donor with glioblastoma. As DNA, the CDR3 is TGCGCCAGCAGCACGTCCGCGTTGTCGGAGCAGTACTTC. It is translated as CASSTSALSEQYF.